The clone carrying this TCR beta chain was seen more than once but under ten times. These data are taken from a study of regulatory T cells in long-lasting Graves disease. Assembly of TCR beta libraries relied on iRepertoire HTBI primers together with Arm-PCR of CDR3 regions. TCRdb redid the calling of the multiplex PCR reads with MiXCR, one entry per CDR3 protein. In the table there are about 620,000 distinct CDR3 sequences, approximately 15% of which are singletons. Sample time point: newly diagnosed GD, antithyroid drugs for less than 3 months. Isolated PBMC RNA provided the starting material for the TCR library. As collected, the peripheral blood samples measured 8 to 9 milliliters each and went into EDTA tubes. The CDR3 is 16 amino acids. From germline, CDR1 is LGHNT and CDR2 FRNRAP. J gave up 2 bases and V 1 base, and 5 bases lay outside the gene matches. The same data also went into a second study, on T cells in Graves' hyperthyroidism and ophthalmopathy. This second report adds: Graves' hyperthyroidism is called stable when ophthalmopathy does not progress within 18 months.

This material consisted of peripheral blood mononuclear cells (PBMCs), taken at new diagnosis, from a patient treated with antithyroid drugs. The TCR comes from a woman aged 25 to 45 with Graves disease. V and J are TRBV12-5 and TRBJ2-3, with 8 bases lining up with TRBD1. The CDR3 DNA reads as TGTGCTAGTGGTTTGGGCACAGGGGGTTCCACAGATACGCAGTATTTT. It yields the protein CASGLGTGGSTDTQYF.